A single T cell receptor beta chain is shown here with its context. This sample is part of a study of OX40 agonist ivuxolimab in advanced cancers. TCRdb's table, derived via immunoSEQ multiplex PCR, lists solely in-frame clones and lacks some. The repertoire holds 64,000 or so clones, roughly 83% seen once, with 0.7% in the top ten. This CDR3 region has 17 residues. The V gene end was trimmed by 2 bases and the J gene end by 7 bases; junction bases not matched to a gene: 13. Looked up from germline, CDR1 is SGHTA and CDR2 is FQGTGA. The sequence was collected from an adult with an advanced solid tumor such as melanoma, head and neck, liver or kidney cancer. The chain carries TRBV7-3 and TRBJ2-2, with 7 bases aligning to TRBD1. Sequencing was performed on CD4+ or CD8+ T cells sorted from blood, taken in a trial of the OX40 agonist ivuxolimab. The CDR3 DNA reads as TGTGCCAGCAGCTTACGAGCGTCTAGGGGGCAACACGGGGAGCTGTTTTTT. As protein: CASSLRASRGQHGELFF.